This T cell receptor beta chain originates from a study of T cell responses to AZD1222 COVID-19 vaccine. This clone was recorded a few times. Its specificity is unknown. The CDR3 is 15 residues long. V shed 3 bases, J shed 4 bases, and the junction held 6 bases outside the gene matches. Germline CDR1 MNHEY, CDR2 SVGEGT. The repertoire was sequenced with immunoSEQ multiplex PCR; TCRdb's copy has only in-frame clones and lacks some. The top ten hold about 20% of the sample, which has 90,000 to 120,000 clones, approximately 90% seen once. The study's findings and limits: Mostly white British, mostly female donors; authors suggested clonal diversity may be underestimated. Epitopes outside B.1.351 and B.1.1.7 mutated regions reportedly drew nearly half of spike TCRs. Spike regions recognized by vaccine-associated CD4 TCRs spanned the protein, led by 160-218 and 743-854.

Sequenced here: peripheral blood, sampled on day 0 of AZD1222 vaccination. This receptor was identified in an adult in good health. The V gene is TRBV6-2 or TRBV6-3, the J gene TRBJ2-5, with 9 bases fitting TRBD2. In DNA form, the CDR3 reads TGTGCCAGCAGTTATACAGCGGGGGGCCCAGAGACCCAGTACTTC. Its protein is CASSYTAGGPETQYF.